This T cell receptor delta chain was sequenced during a study of γδ T cells in repeated Plasmodium falciparum infection. Study overall: Malian children with intense seasonal malaria exposure were compared with matched Australian children.

Bulk repertoires came from Vgamma9/Vdelta2+ or Vdelta2-negative gammadelta T cells flow-sorted from PBMC. This clone was seen many times. As yet, its antigen is unknown. TRG and TRD sequences were obtained from every sorted gammadelta sample. TCRdb re-processed the multiplex PCR reads using CATT. Here the sample spans more than 70,000 delta-chain clones, more than 0.85% being singletons. Points from the study as a whole: Repeated controlled infections reportedly drove waves of new clonotype selection in Vdelta2-negative, mostly Vdelta1+, gammadelta repertoires.

Germline CDR1 TSWWSYY, CDR2 QGS. The length of the CDR3 is 23 residues. With 3 bases clipped from V and 1 base from J, the junction kept 23 bases outside the gene matches. V usage is TRDV1 and J usage is TRDJ1; 13 bases fit TRDD3. This TCR came from a pool of human donors (malaria-infected and uninfected, not separated). Sequencing was performed on gamma-delta T cells from blood. The CDR3 sequence is CALGDPSKAFLYWGIRRTDKLIF. Written as DNA, the CDR3 is TGTGCTCTTGGGGACCCCTCGAAGGCCTTCCTTTACTGGGGGATACGACGCACCGATAAACTCATCTTT.